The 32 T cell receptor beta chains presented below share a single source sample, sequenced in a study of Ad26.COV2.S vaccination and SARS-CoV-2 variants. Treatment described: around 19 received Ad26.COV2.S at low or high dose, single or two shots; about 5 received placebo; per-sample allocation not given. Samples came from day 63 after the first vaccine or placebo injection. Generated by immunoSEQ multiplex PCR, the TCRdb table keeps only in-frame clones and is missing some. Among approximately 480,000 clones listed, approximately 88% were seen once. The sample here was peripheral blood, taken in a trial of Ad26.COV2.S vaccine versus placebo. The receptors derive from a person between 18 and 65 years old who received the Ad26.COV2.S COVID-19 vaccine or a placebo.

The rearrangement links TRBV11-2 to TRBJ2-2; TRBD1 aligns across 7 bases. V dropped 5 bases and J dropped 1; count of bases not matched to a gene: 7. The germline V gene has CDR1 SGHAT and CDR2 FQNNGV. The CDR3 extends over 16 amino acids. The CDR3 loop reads CASSRDSPMNTGELFF. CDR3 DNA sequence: TGTGCCAGCAGCAGGGACAGTCCGATGAACACCGGGGAGCTGTTTTTT.

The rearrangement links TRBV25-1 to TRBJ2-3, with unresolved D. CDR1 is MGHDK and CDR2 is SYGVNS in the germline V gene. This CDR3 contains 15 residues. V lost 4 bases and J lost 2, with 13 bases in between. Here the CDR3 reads CASSGVVFSTDTQYF. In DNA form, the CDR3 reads TGTGCCAGCAGTGGGGTAGTATTTTCCACAGATACGCAGTATTTT. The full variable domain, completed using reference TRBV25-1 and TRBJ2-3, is EADIYQTPRYLVIGTGKKITLECSQTMGHDKMYWYQQDPGMELHLIHYSYGVNSTEKGDLSSESTVSRIRTEHFPLTLESARPSHTSQYLCASSGVVFSTDTQYFGPGTRLTVL.

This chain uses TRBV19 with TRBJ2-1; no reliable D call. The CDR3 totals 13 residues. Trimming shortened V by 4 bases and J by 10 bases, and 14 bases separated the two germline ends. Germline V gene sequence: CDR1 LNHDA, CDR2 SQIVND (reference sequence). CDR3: CASSTHGELEQFF. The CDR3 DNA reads TGTGCCAGTAGTACTCATGGGGAATTGGAGCAGTTCTTC.

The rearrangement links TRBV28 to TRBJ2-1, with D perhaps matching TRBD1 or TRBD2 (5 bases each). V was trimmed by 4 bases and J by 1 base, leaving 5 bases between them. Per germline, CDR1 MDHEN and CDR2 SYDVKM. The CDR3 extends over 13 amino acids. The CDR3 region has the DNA TGTGCCAGCAGTTGGGGGTCCTACAATGAGCAGTTCTTC. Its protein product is CASSWGSYNEQFF.

CDR3 bases: TGCGCCAGCAGCTTGGGAGGTAACTCTGGAAACACCATATATTTT. This sequence encodes CASSLGGNSGNTIYF. The chain joins TRBV5-1 to TRBJ1-3; no definite D call. The CDR3 is 15 residues long. CDR1 is SGHRS and CDR2 is YFSETQ in the germline V gene. Trimming left V 0 bases short and J 0 bases short, with 7 bases between.

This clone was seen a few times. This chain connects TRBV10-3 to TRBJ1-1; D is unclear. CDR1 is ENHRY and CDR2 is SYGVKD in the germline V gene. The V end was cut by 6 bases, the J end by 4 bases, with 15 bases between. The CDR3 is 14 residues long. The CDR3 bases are TGTGCCATCAGGACCCAACAGCAGGCCACTGAAGCTTTCTTT. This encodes CAIRTQQQATEAFF.

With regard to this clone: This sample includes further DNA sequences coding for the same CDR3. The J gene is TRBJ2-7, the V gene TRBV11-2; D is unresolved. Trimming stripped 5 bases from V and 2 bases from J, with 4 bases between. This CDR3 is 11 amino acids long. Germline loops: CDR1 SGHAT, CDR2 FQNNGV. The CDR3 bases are TGTGCCAGCAGCCTAACCTACGAGCAGTACTTC. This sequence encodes CASSLTYEQYF. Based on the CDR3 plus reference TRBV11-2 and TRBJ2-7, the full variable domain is EAGVAQSPRYKIIEKRQSVAFWCNPISGHATLYWYQQILGQGPKLLIQFQNNGVVDDSQLPKDRFSAERLKGVDSTLKIQPAKLEDSAVYLCASSLTYEQYFGPGTRLTVT.

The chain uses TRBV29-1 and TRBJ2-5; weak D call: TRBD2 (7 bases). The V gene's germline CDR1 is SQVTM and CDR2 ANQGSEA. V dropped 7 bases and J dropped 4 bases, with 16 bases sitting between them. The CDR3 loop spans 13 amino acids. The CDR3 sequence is CSARGGDSETQYF. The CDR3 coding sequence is TGCAGCGCCCGAGGGGGGGACTCAGAGACCCAGTACTTC.

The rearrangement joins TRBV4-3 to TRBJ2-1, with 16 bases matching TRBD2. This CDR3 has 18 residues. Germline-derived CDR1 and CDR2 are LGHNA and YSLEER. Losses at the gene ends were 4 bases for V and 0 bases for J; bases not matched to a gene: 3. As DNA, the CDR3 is TGCGCCAGCAGCCGGGGACTAGCGGGAGGGAGCTCCTACAATGAGCAGTTCTTC. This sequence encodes CASSRGLAGGSSYNEQFF.

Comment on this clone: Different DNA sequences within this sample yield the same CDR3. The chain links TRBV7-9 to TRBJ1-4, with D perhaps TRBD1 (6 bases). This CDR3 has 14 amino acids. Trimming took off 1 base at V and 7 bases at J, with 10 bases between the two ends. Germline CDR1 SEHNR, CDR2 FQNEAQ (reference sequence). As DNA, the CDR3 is TGTGCCAGCAGCTTAGTCGGAGGGGGTGAAAAACTGTTTTTT. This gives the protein CASSLVGGGEKLFF.

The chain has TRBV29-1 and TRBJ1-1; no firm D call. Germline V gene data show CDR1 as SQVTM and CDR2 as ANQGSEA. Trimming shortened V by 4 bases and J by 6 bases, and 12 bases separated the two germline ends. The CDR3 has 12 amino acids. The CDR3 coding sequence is TGCAGCGTTGTAGTTGGAGGGCCTGAAGCTTTCTTT. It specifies CSVVVGGPEAFF.

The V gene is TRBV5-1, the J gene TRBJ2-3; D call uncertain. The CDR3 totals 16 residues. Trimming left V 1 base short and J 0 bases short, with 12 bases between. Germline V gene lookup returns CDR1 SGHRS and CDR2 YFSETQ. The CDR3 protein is CASSLLQQTSTDTQYF. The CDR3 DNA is TGCGCCAGCAGCTTGCTTCAACAGACTAGCACAGATACGCAGTATTTT.

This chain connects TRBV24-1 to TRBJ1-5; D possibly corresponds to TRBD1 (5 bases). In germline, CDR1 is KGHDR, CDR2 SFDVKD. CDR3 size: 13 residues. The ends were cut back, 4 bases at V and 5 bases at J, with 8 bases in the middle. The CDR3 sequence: CATSDRQHQPQHF. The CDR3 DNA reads TGTGCCACCAGTGACCGACAGCATCAGCCCCAGCATTTT.

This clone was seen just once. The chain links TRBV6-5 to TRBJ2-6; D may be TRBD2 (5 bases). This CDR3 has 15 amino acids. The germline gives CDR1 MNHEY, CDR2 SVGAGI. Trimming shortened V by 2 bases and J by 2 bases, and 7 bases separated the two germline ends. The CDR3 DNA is TGTGCCAGCAGTTACGGGAGTACTGGGGCCAACGTCCTGACTTTC. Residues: CASSYGSTGANVLTF.

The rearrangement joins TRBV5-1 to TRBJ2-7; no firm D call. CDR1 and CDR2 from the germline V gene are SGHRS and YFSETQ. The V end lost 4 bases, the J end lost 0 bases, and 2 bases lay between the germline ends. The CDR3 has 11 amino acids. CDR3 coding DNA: TGCGCCAGCAGCGGCTCCTACGAGCAGTACTTC. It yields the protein CASSGSYEQYF.

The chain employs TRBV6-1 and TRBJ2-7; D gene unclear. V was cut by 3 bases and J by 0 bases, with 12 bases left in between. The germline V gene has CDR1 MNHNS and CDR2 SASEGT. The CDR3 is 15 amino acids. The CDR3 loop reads CASSDRAVSSYEQYF. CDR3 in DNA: TGTGCCAGCAGTGATCGGGCGGTTAGCTCCTACGAGCAGTACTTC.

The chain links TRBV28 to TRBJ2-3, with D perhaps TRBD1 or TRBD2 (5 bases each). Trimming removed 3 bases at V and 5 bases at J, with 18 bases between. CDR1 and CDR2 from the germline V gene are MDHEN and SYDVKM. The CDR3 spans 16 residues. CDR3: CASSLRTGAAGDTQYF. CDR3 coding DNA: TGTGCCAGCAGTTTGAGGACCGGGGCCGCTGGAGATACGCAGTATTTT.

CDR3 in amino acids: CSGGGLHEQYF. The CDR3 DNA reads TGCAGCGGCGGGGGTTTACACGAGCAGTACTTC. The chain couples TRBV29-1 to TRBJ2-7; 7 positions agree with TRBD2. The ends lost 7 bases at V and 5 bases at J; junction bases unmatched: 5. Germline assignment: CDR1 SQVTM and CDR2 ANQGSEA. The CDR3 is 11 residues long.

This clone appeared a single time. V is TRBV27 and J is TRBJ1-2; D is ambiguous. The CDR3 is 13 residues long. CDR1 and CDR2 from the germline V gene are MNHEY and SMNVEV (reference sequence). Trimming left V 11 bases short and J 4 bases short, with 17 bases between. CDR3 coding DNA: TGTGCCGCAGCACCAAACGGACCCTATGGCTACACCTTC. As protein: CAAAPNGPYGYTF.

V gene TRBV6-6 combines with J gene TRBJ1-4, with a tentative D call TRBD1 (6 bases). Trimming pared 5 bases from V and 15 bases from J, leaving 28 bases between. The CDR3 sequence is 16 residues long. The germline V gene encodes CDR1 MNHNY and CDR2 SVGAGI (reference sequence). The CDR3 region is CASSNLGHSTGGWMFF. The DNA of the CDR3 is TGTGCCAGCAGTAACCTGGGACACTCTACCGGGGGATGGATGTTTTTT.

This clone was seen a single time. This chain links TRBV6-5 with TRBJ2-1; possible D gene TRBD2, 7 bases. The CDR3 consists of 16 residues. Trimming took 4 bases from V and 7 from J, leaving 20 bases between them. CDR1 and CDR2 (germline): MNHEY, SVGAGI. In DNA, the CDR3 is TGTGCCAGCAGTTCGAGACTAGGGAGGGGGTTGAATGAGCAGTTCTTC. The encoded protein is CASSSRLGRGLNEQFF.

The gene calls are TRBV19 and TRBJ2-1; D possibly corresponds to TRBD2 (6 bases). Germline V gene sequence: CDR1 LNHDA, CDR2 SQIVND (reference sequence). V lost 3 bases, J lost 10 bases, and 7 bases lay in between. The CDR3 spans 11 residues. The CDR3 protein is CASSMGREQFF. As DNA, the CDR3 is TGTGCCAGTAGTATGGGGAGGGAGCAGTTCTTC.

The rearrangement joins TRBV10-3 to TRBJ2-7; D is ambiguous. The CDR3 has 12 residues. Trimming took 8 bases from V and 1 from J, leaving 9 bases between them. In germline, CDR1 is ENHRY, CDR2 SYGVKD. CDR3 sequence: CAISQGSYEQYF. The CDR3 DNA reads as TGTGCCATCTCGCAAGGGTCCTACGAGCAGTACTTC.

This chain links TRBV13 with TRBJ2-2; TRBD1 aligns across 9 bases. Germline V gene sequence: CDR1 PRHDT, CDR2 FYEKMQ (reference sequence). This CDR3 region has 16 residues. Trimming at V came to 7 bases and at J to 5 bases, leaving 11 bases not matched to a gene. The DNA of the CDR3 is TGTGCCAGCACCTCCTCCGAGACAGGGGGAACCGGGGAGCTGTTTTTT. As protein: CASTSSETGGTGELFF.

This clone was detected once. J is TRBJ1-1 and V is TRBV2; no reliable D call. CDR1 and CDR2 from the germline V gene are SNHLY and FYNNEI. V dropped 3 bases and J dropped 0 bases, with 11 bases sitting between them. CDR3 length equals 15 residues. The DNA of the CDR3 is TGTGCCAGCAGTGATTACGCGCGCCTGAACACTGAAGCTTTCTTT. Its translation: CASSDYARLNTEAFF.

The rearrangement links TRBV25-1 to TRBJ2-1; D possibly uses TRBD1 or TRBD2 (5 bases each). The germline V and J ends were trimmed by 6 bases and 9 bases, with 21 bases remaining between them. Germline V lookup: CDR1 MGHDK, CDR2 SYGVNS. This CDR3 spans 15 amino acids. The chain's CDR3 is CASSPGGGGAFEQFF. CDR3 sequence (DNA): TGTGCCAGCAGCCCTGGGGGTGGCGGTGCCTTTGAGCAGTTCTTC.

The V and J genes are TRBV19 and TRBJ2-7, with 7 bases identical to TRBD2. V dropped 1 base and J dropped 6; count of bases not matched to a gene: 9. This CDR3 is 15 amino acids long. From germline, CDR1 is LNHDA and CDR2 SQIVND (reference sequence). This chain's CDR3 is CASSIGGSSVSEQYF. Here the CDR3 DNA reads TGTGCCAGTAGTATAGGCGGGAGTTCAGTGAGCGAGCAGTACTTC.

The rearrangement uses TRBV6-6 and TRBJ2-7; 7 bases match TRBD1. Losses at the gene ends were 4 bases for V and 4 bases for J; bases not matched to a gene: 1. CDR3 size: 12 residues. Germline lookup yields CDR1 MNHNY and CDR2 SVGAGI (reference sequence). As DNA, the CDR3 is TGTGCCAGCAGTTTGGACAGGTACGAGCAGTACTTC. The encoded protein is CASSLDRYEQYF.

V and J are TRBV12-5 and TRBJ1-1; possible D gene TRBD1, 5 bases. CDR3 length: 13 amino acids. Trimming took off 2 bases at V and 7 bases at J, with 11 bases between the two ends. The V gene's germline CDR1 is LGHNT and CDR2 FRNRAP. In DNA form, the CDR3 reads TGTGCTAGTGGTTTGAGCCGGGGCCTTGAAGCTTTCTTT. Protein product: CASGLSRGLEAFF.

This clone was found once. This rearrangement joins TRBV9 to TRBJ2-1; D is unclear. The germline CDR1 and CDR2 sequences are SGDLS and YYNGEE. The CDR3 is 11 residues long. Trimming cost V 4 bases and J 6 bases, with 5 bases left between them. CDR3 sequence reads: CASSTLNEQFF. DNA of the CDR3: TGTGCCAGCAGCACACTCAATGAGCAGTTCTTC.

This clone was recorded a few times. CDR3 residues: CASSFSGRVSTDTQYF. In DNA form, the CDR3 reads TGTGCCAGCAGTTTTAGCGGGAGAGTATCGACAGATACGCAGTATTTT. The J gene is TRBJ2-3, the V gene TRBV27; 9 positions agree with TRBD2. Germline CDR1 MNHEY, CDR2 SMNVEV (reference sequence). The CDR3 length is 16 residues. J was trimmed by 3 bases and V by 3 bases; bases with no gene match: 7.

The CDR3 DNA reads as TGTGCCAGCAGGCAATCAGGGAAAGGAAGGACTAATGAAAAACTGTTTTTT. This sequence encodes CASRQSGKGRTNEKLFF. V is TRBV6-8 and J is TRBJ1-4; tentative D call: TRBD1 (5 bases). The CDR3 spans 17 residues. V was clipped by 6 bases and J by 2 bases, with 19 bases between them. CDR1 and CDR2 from the germline V gene are MNHGY and SAAAGT.